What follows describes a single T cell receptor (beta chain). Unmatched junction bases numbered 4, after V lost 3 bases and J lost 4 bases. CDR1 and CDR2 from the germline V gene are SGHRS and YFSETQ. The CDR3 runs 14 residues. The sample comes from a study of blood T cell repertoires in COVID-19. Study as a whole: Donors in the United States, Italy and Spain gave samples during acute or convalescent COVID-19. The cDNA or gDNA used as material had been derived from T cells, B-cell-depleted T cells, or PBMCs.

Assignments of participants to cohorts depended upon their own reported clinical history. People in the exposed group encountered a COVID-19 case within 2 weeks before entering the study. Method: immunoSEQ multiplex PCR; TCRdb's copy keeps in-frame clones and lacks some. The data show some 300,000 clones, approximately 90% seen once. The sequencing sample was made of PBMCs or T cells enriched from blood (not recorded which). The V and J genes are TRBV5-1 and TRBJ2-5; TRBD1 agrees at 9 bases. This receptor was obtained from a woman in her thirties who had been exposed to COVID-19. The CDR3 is CASSWGDRAETQYF. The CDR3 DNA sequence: TGCGCCAGCAGCTGGGGGGACAGGGCAGAGACCCAGTACTTC.